A single sample is the source of the 32 T cell receptor beta chains below, sequenced in a study of blood T cell repertoires in COVID-19. Profiling relied on immunoSEQ multiplex PCR, and the TCRdb table lists in-frame clones only, not all of them. The repertoire holds 380,000 or so clones, more than 75% seen once, with approximately 1.2% in the top ten. The source material was PBMCs or T cells enriched from blood (not recorded which). Receptors were obtained from a man aged 25-40 years who had recovered from COVID-19.

This chain joins TRBV19 and TRBJ1-1; 7 bases align to TRBD1. This CDR3 spans 14 amino acids. After removal of 4 bases from V and 5 bases from J, the junction contained 7 bases not matched to a gene. CDR1 and CDR2 (germline): LNHDA, SQIVND (reference sequence). The CDR3 is CASSRQGGGTEAFF. The CDR3 coding sequence is TGTGCCAGTAGTAGACAGGGCGGGGGGACTGAAGCTTTCTTT.

This chain connects TRBV11-2 to TRBJ1-1, with D unclear. Trimming shortened V by 0 bases and J by 3 bases, and 8 bases separated the two germline ends. Germline CDR1 reads SGHAT; CDR2 reads FQNNGV. The CDR3 loop spans 14 amino acids. The CDR3: CASSLEAGHTEAFF. In DNA form, the CDR3 reads TGTGCCAGCAGCTTAGAAGCAGGCCACACTGAAGCTTTCTTT. The full variable domain, in which reference TRBV11-2 and TRBJ1-1 provide the parts outside the CDR3, is EAGVAQSPRYKIIEKRQSVAFWCNPISGHATLYWYQQILGQGPKLLIQFQNNGVVDDSQLPKDRFSAERLKGVDSTLKIQPAKLEDSAVYLCASSLEAGHTEAFFGQGTRLTVV.

J is TRBJ1-2 and V is TRBV12-3 or TRBV12-4, with a possible D match to TRBD1 (6 bases). V lost 5 bases, J lost 7 bases, and 14 bases lay in between. The CDR3 sequence is 13 residues long. CDR3 DNA: TGTGCCAGCAGTCTTGACAGGCACTCTGGCTACACCTTC. Translating it yields CASSLDRHSGYTF.

The chain links TRBV5-5 to TRBJ1-2; D perhaps matches TRBD1 (5 bases). The germline V and J ends were trimmed by 5 bases and 6 bases, with 20 bases remaining between them. CDR1 SGHKS and CDR2 YYEKEE come from the germline V gene (reference sequence). The CDR3 runs 15 residues. In nucleotides, the CDR3 is TGTGCCAGCAGTTATTTCCAGGGAGGAAGGAATGGCTACACCTTC. Its protein product is CASSYFQGGRNGYTF.

The V and J genes are TRBV6-5 and TRBJ2-5, with D possibly being TRBD2 (5 bases). CDR3 length: 14 residues. CDR1 is MNHEY and CDR2 is SVGAGI in the germline V gene. V dropped 10 bases and J dropped 2 bases, with 17 bases sitting between them. The CDR3 coding sequence is TGTGCCAACTCCGAACTAGGGATTCAAGAGACCCAGTACTTC. It yields the protein CANSELGIQETQYF.

Here the CDR3 DNA reads TGTGCCAGCAGTTATGGGACCGGGACAGGGGGCGCCGAGCAGTACTTC. This gives the protein CASSYGTGTGGAEQYF. The chain links TRBV6-2 or TRBV6-3 to TRBJ2-7, with 12 bases aligning to TRBD1. The ends lost 3 bases at V and 6 bases at J; junction bases unmatched: 9. Looked up from germline, CDR1 is MNHEY and CDR2 is SVGEGT. The CDR3 loop spans 16 amino acids.

The J gene is TRBJ2-7, the V gene TRBV7-9; 9 bases line up with TRBD2. This CDR3 is built from 18 residues. Germline V CDR1 and CDR2: SEHNR, FQNEAQ (reference sequence). The ends lost 8 bases at V and 4 bases at J; junction bases unmatched: 21. CDR3 sequence (DNA): TGTGCCAGCCGCGCGGCACTCGCGGGGGGGGCCCGGGGGTACGAGCAGTACTTC. Encoded protein: CASRAALAGGARGYEQYF.

This chain links TRBV5-1 with TRBJ1-2, with D hard to call. Germline lookup yields CDR1 SGHRS and CDR2 YFSETQ. Trimming took 4 bases from V and 5 from J, leaving 12 bases between them. The CDR3 runs to 13 residues. DNA of the CDR3: TGCGCCAGCAGCGAAAATCTTGAGTATGGCTACACCTTC. Translation gives CASSENLEYGYTF. The entire variable domain, with the rest obtained from reference TRBV5-1 and TRBJ1-2, is as follows: KAGVTQTPRYLIKTRGQQVTLSCSPISGHRSVSWYQQTPGQGLQFLFEYFSETQRNKGNFPGRFSGRQFSNSRSEMNVSTLELGDSALYLCASSENLEYGYTFGSGTRLTVV.

The genes are TRBV24-1 and TRBJ2-1, with D uncertain. The CDR3 is made up of 14 amino acids. V lost 0 bases and J lost 6, with 8 bases in between. Germline V lookup: CDR1 KGHDR, CDR2 SFDVKD. CDR3 protein: CATSDLRVGNEQFF. The CDR3 DNA is TGTGCCACCAGTGATTTGCGGGTTGGCAATGAGCAGTTCTTC.

The J gene is TRBJ1-1, the V gene TRBV30; 7 nucleotides match TRBD1. Germline values: CDR1 GTSNPN, CDR2 SVGIG (reference sequence). The CDR3 extends over 14 amino acids. V was clipped by 1 base and J by 0 bases; unmatched bases: 2. CDR3 residues: CAWSAGGLNTEAFF. CDR3 DNA sequence: TGTGCCTGGAGTGCAGGGGGACTGAACACTGAAGCTTTCTTT.

This chain links TRBV11-3 with TRBJ1-3, with 8 bases matching TRBD1. The trim removed 5 bases at V and 0 bases at J, leaving 6 bases unmatched. This CDR3 has 16 residues. Germline V gene data show CDR1 as SGHNT and CDR2 as YENEEA. This chain's CDR3 is CASSLTGAFSGNTIYF. DNA for the CDR3: TGTGCCAGCAGCCTGACAGGGGCATTCTCTGGAAACACCATATATTTT.

V and J are TRBV5-6 and TRBJ1-2; D ambiguous. V was shortened by 5 bases and J by 3 bases, with 14 bases between the two germline ends. The CDR3 is 14 residues long. In germline, CDR1 is SGHDT, CDR2 YYEEEE. The CDR3 nucleotides are TGTGCCAGCAGTACACTAACGGGTGACTATGGCTACACCTTC. Translation: CASSTLTGDYGYTF.

The chain joins TRBV7-2 to TRBJ1-1; 7 bases fit TRBD1. Per the germline V gene, CDR1 is SGHTA and CDR2 is FQGNSA. The V segment lost 4 bases and the J segment 4 bases; nucleotides outside the gene matches: 6. This CDR3 is built from 14 residues. The CDR3 DNA reads as TGTGCCAGCAGCTCGGGACAGCAAGGCACTGAAGCTTTCTTT. It translates to CASSSGQQGTEAFF.

The CDR3 loop is CAIRASQEETQYF. Here the CDR3 DNA reads TGTGCCATCAGGGCCTCGCAAGAAGAGACCCAGTACTTC. V usage is TRBV10-3 and J usage is TRBJ2-5; D call uncertain. CDR1 is ENHRY and CDR2 is SYGVKD in the germline V gene. CDR3 length: 13 residues. The germline V and J ends were trimmed by 6 bases and 3 bases, with 11 bases remaining between them.

The chain carries TRBV13 and TRBJ2-2, with a tentative D call TRBD1 (7 bases). Germline V gene data show CDR1 as PRHDT and CDR2 as FYEKMQ (reference sequence). With 1 base removed from V and 5 bases from J, the gap between germline ends came to 14 bases. The CDR3 is 16 residues long. CDR3 amino acids: CASSLEEGAGTGELFF. The DNA for the CDR3 is TGTGCCAGCAGCTTAGAGGAGGGGGCAGGGACCGGGGAGCTGTTTTTT.

The chain combines TRBV21-1 with TRBJ1-1; the table assigns TRBD1, which was not confirmed against the DNA. TRBV21-1 is flagged as a pseudogene. The CDR3 spans 18 residues. CDR3 protein: CASSKVGGTEILNTEAFF. Written as DNA, the CDR3 is TGTGCCAGCAGCAAAGTTGGAGGGACAGAGATATTGAACACTGAAGCTTTCTTT.

The V gene is TRBV27, the J gene TRBJ2-3; D possibly corresponds to TRBD1 (6 bases). The length of the CDR3 is 15 residues. Trimming cost V 3 bases and J 1 base, with 11 bases left between them. Germline CDR1 is MNHEY and CDR2 is SMNVEV (reference sequence). CDR3 sequence: CASSLVRGRTDTQYF. The CDR3 coding sequence is TGTGCCAGCAGTTTGGTCAGGGGCCGCACAGATACGCAGTATTTT.

V is TRBV7-8 and J is TRBJ2-3; TRBD1 agrees at 8 bases. Germline CDR1 reads SGHVS; CDR2 reads FQNEAQ. Trimming at V came to 1 base and at J to 2 bases, leaving 8 bases not matched to a gene. There are 17 residues in the CDR3. CDR3 coding DNA: TGTGCCAGCAGCTTAGGCGGGGCAGGGGGCACCACAGATACGCAGTATTTT. This sequence encodes CASSLGGAGGTTDTQYF.

The genes are TRBV4-2 and TRBJ1-5; 7 bases are a match to TRBD1. Germline V gives CDR1 LGHNA, CDR2 YNFKEQ. The CDR3 contains 19 residues. V was clipped by 2 bases and J by 0 bases; unmatched bases: 13. In nucleotides, the CDR3 is TGTGCCAGCAGCCAAAATTACCCCGGGACAGCAAATAGCAATCAGCCCCAGCATTTT. Translating it yields CASSQNYPGTANSNQPQHF.

This clone is a singleton in its sample. The V and J genes are TRBV7-9 and TRBJ2-7; D is unresolved. Germline CDR1 SEHNR, CDR2 FQNEAQ (reference sequence). Deletions cut 5 bases from V and 4 bases from J, with 9 bases between. CDR3 length equals 12 residues. The CDR3 sequence: CASSPHTYEQYF. The DNA of the CDR3 is TGTGCCAGCAGCCCCCACACGTACGAGCAGTACTTC.

This clone has just one count. The chain recombines TRBV6-5 with TRBJ1-1; 10 positions match TRBD1. V was clipped by 7 bases and J by 4 bases; unmatched bases: 6. Looked up from germline, CDR1 is MNHEY and CDR2 is SVGAGI. CDR3 length: 14 residues. DNA for the CDR3: TGTGCCAGCAAAGACAGGGGGCAAGGCACTGAAGCTTTCTTT. Translating it yields CASKDRGQGTEAFF.

The chain couples TRBV19 to TRBJ1-1; 10 nucleotides agree with TRBD1. CDR3 length: 15 amino acids. Germline CDR1 LNHDA, CDR2 SQIVND (reference sequence). With 1 base clipped from V and 6 bases from J, the junction kept 5 bases outside the gene matches. As DNA, the CDR3 is TGTGCCAGTAGTATAGGGGACAGGGGTACTTCTGAAGCTTTCTTT. It encodes CASSIGDRGTSEAFF.

This rearrangement joins TRBV19 to TRBJ2-1; 8 bases match TRBD2. The J segment lost 6 bases and the V segment lost 5 bases, leaving 9 bases of the junction unmatched. Per germline, CDR1 LNHDA and CDR2 SQIVND (reference sequence). The CDR3 is made up of 15 amino acids. CDR3 amino acids: CASSPLTSGLNEQFF. The CDR3 nucleotides read TGTGCCAGTAGTCCCCTAACTAGCGGTCTCAATGAGCAGTTCTTC.

This chain uses TRBV19 with TRBJ1-1, with 9 bases identical to TRBD1. Losses at the gene ends were 11 bases for V and 5 bases for J; bases not matched to a gene: 6. The CDR3 totals 12 residues. Germline lookup yields CDR1 LNHDA and CDR2 SQIVND (reference sequence). CDR3 residues: CAPRTGVTEAFF. The CDR3 coding sequence is TGTGCCCCAAGGACAGGGGTTACTGAAGCTTTCTTT. Supplemented by reference TRBV19 and TRBJ1-1, the full variable domain reads DGGITQSPKYLFRKEGQNVTLSCEQNLNHDAMYWYRQDPGQGLRLIYYSQIVNDFQKGDIAEGYSVSREKKESFPLTVTSAQKNPTAFYLCAPRTGVTEAFFGQGTRLTVV.

The chain is built from TRBV5-1 and TRBJ1-2; 10 positions agree with TRBD1. The CDR3 extends over 15 amino acids. J gave up 8 bases and V 1 base, and 8 bases lay outside the gene matches. Germline-derived CDR1 and CDR2 are SGHRS and YFSETQ. The CDR3 nucleotides read TGCGCCAGCAGCTTGACGCACGACAGGGGGCGAGGCTACACCTTC. It is translated as CASSLTHDRGRGYTF. Supplemented by reference TRBV5-1 and TRBJ1-2, the full variable domain reads KAGVTQTPRYLIKTRGQQVTLSCSPISGHRSVSWYQQTPGQGLQFLFEYFSETQRNKGNFPGRFSGRQFSNSRSEMNVSTLELGDSALYLCASSLTHDRGRGYTFGSGTRLTVV.

This chain uses TRBV4-3 with TRBJ2-7, with D possibly matching TRBD1 (6 bases). The CDR3 covers 18 residues. The V and J ends lost 2 bases and 6 bases respectively, with 26 bases between them. Germline CDR1 is LGHNA and CDR2 is YSLEER. CDR3 bases: TGCGCCAGCAGCCAACAACCTGGGGCCTTGGGAGTAGGGGGCGAGCAGTACTTC. Encoded protein: CASSQQPGALGVGGEQYF.

This clone occurred a few times. V usage is TRBV25-1 and J usage is TRBJ1-1; D possibly corresponds to TRBD1 (5 bases). Germline CDR1 is MGHDK and CDR2 is SYGVNS. The CDR3 spans 15 residues. The germline V and J ends were trimmed by 1 base and 0 bases, with 9 bases remaining between them. The CDR3 is CASSEFRGLNTEAFF. CDR3 coding DNA: TGTGCCAGCAGTGAATTTCGGGGGTTGAACACTGAAGCTTTCTTT.

J is TRBJ1-1 and V is TRBV7-2; 10 bases align to TRBD1. The CDR3 consists of 16 residues. Germline lookup yields CDR1 SGHTA and CDR2 FQGNSA. J gave up 5 bases and V 5 bases, and 11 bases lay outside the gene matches. The CDR3 DNA reads as TGTGCCAGCAGCCTGGGACAGGGGAGTTCAGGGACTGAAGCTTTCTTT. Encoded protein: CASSLGQGSSGTEAFF.

The chain combines TRBV5-5 with TRBJ2-7; D might be TRBD1 (6 bases). This CDR3 is built from 14 residues. Germline V gives CDR1 SGHKS, CDR2 YYEKEE (reference sequence). Between the trimmed V and J ends, which lost 3 bases and 3 bases, there was a span of 13 bases. CDR3 nucleotide sequence: TGTGCCAGCAGCTCTACGACAGGATTCTACGAGCAGTACTTC. This codes for CASSSTTGFYEQYF.

CDR3 bases: TGTGCCAGCAGCTTGGAGACCAGGGATGAAAAACTGTTTTTT. Protein sequence: CASSLETRDEKLFF. The gene calls are TRBV5-5 and TRBJ1-4, with D maybe TRBD1 (5 bases). CDR3 length: 14 residues. CDR1 SGHKS and CDR2 YYEKEE come from the germline V gene (reference sequence). V lost 0 bases and J lost 6, with 9 bases in between.

The chain couples TRBV5-1 to TRBJ2-7, with TRBD1 as a possible D gene (5 bases). With 2 bases removed from V and 5 bases from J, the gap between germline ends came to 14 bases. Germline CDR1 SGHRS, CDR2 YFSETQ. The CDR3 extends over 14 amino acids. The CDR3 region is CASSFSQVSNEQYF. The CDR3 DNA is TGCGCCAGCAGCTTCTCACAGGTCTCGAACGAGCAGTACTTC. Using reference TRBV5-1 and TRBJ2-7 for the parts outside the CDR3, the full variable domain is KAGVTQTPRYLIKTRGQQVTLSCSPISGHRSVSWYQQTPGQGLQFLFEYFSETQRNKGNFPGRFSGRQFSNSRSEMNVSTLELGDSALYLCASSFSQVSNEQYFGPGTRLTVT.

The DNA of the CDR3 is TGTGCTAGTGGTTCCAGGCTACAGAACACTGAAGCTTTCTTT. It codes for CASGSRLQNTEAFF. The J gene is TRBJ1-1, the V gene TRBV12-5; D ambiguous. The CDR3 is 14 residues long. Germline-derived CDR1 and CDR2 are LGHNT and FRNRAP. The ends were cut back, 4 bases at V and 1 base at J, with 10 bases in the middle.